What follows is one T cell receptor beta chain and its context. Antigen specificity is unknown. This specimen comes from a study of a mutant IDH1 vaccine in newly diagnosed glioma. Broader study findings: Apparently unrelated to pseudoprogression were changes in the top peripheral T cell clonotypes.

Per germline, CDR1 SGDLS and CDR2 YYNGEE. The CDR3 has 15 amino acids. The V end lost 3 bases, the J end lost 5 bases, and 18 bases lay between the germline ends. Generated by immunoSEQ multiplex PCR, the TCRdb table keeps only in-frame clones and is missing some. The sample gives 30,000 to 40,000 clones, about 78% of which show up once; 7.5% to 10% is in the top ten. Documented time point: baseline, week 1 (first vaccination visit). The treatment is: pre-vaccination baseline after standard-of-care therapy. The astrocytomas were IDH1-mutant, ATRX-negative, and WHO grade 3 or 4. This material consisted of PBMCs, taken from a glioma patient treated with radiotherapy, temozolomide or both. The chain combines TRBV9 with TRBJ2-7; D is ambiguous. The clonotype comes from a middle-aged man with glioma. Some clones in this sample may be carry-over from other donors' samples. Here the CDR3 DNA reads TGTGCCAGCAGCGCAATTCCGGACCAATTCGACGAGCAGTACTTC. It codes for CASSAIPDQFDEQYF.